This T cell receptor (beta chain) was documented in a study of regulatory T cells in long-lasting Graves disease. Regarding the study as a whole: A reduction in accuracy may have resulted from the small sample size.

Time point noted: persistent/refractory GD, antithyroid drugs over 5 years with positive TRAb. RNA extracted from PBMCs served as the sequencing template. Comment on this clonotype: The antigen is unknown.

Through Arm-PCR of CDR3 regions and iRepertoire HTBI primers, TCR beta libraries were built. Each CDR3 protein gets one entry after TCRdb re-called the multiplex PCR reads with MiXCR. The sample holds about 400,000 distinct CDR3 sequences, around 20% seen once. The CDR3 spans 18 residues. J lost 5 bases, V lost 0 bases, and 10 bases had no gene match. Looked up from germline, CDR1 is MRHNA and CDR2 is SNTAGT. This TCR was sampled from a female donor with Graves disease. The sequenced sample was peripheral blood mononuclear cells (PBMCs), obtained when the disease was refractory, from a patient treated with antithyroid drugs. The V and J genes are TRBV6-4 and TRBJ2-5; 12 positions agree with TRBD2. CDR3 nucleotides: TGTGCCAGCAGTGACTCTGCTTGGCTAGCGGGAGGGCACGAGACCCAGTACTTC. Encoded protein: CASSDSAWLAGGHETQYF.